This passage covers 5 T cell receptor beta chains from one sample sequenced in a study of blood T cells in healthy people across ages. A second 7 to 11 cycle PCR used barcoded and J-beta primers. TCRdb reprocessed the 5' RACE reads with MiXCR, giving one entry per CDR3 protein. The sample contains approximately 940,000 distinct CDR3 sequences, around 48% of which appear only once. Sequenced input: blood. These receptors came from a young man in good health.

Regarding this clonotype: A clone one base away is much larger, so this may be a read error. The V and J genes are TRBV5-1 and TRBJ2-5; tentatively, D is TRBD1 or TRBD2 (5 bases each). This CDR3 is 15 amino acids long. Germline V gene lookup returns CDR1 SGHRS and CDR2 YFSETQ. DNA of the CDR3: TGCGCCAGCAGCTTGATCGGCAGGGCGGAGGAGATCCAGTACTTC. Protein product: CASSLIGRAEEIQYF.

The rearrangement uses TRBV4-1 and TRBJ2-1, with 8 nucleotides matching TRBD1. After removal of 3 bases from V and 6 bases from J, the junction contained 7 bases not matched to a gene. CDR3 length: 15 amino acids. The germline gives CDR1 MGHRA, CDR2 YSYEKL. The CDR3, as DNA: TGCGCCAGCAGCCACCCTGGACAGGGTGGCAATGAGCAGTTCTTC. Its protein product is CASSHPGQGGNEQFF.

The V call is TRBV7-2, the J call TRBJ1-2; weak D call: TRBD1 (5 bases). Germline CDR1 is SGHTA and CDR2 is FQGNSA. This CDR3 is built from 14 residues. Trimming pared 5 bases from V and 6 bases from J, leaving 16 bases between. The CDR3 loop is CASSPMRQSDGYTF. The DNA of the CDR3 is TGTGCCAGCAGCCCGATGAGACAGTCCGATGGCTACACCTTC.

This clonotype was observed a few times. V gene TRBV18 combines with J gene TRBJ2-7; possibly TRBD1 for D (7 bases). Germline V gene data show CDR1 as KGHSH and CDR2 as LQKENI. CDR3 length: 13 residues. Trimming shortened V by 2 bases and J by 7 bases, and 12 bases separated the two germline ends. CDR3 coding DNA: TGTGCCAGCTCACCATCGACAGGGAGGGAGCAGTACTTC. Translation gives CASSPSTGREQYF.

This chain uses TRBV15 with TRBJ1-1; a weak D match, TRBD1 (5 bases). The ends were cut back, 0 bases at V and 3 bases at J, with 11 bases in the middle. In germline, CDR1 is LNHNV, CDR2 YYDKDF (reference sequence). The CDR3 totals 15 residues. The CDR3 spells CATSREGRGDTEAFF. The CDR3 coding sequence is TGTGCCACCAGCAGAGAGGGAAGAGGGGACACTGAAGCTTTCTTT.